The 26 T cell receptor beta chains below were found in one sample sequenced in a study of identifying expanded T cells in peripheral blood. Using immunoSEQ multiplex PCR, the repertoire was profiled, and TCRdb retains in-frame clones only, with some absent. The sample carries about 97,000 clones, roughly nine tenths recorded once. Source material: blood. Receptor source: a person aged 18-69 years in good health.

V gene TRBV7-9 combines with J gene TRBJ2-7; D unclear. V was pared by 6 bases and J by 5 bases, with 20 bases between. Germline lookup yields CDR1 SEHNR and CDR2 FQNEAQ (reference sequence). The CDR3 has 15 residues. Here the CDR3 DNA reads TGTGCCAGCAGGTCGGGTAGCAGGTCGCCACACGAGCAGTACTTC. Translating gives CASRSGSRSPHEQYF.

This chain links TRBV28 with TRBJ1-5; TRBD1 matches at 9 bases. With V trimmed by 8 bases and J by 1 base, 6 bases remained unmatched. Germline V CDR1 and CDR2: MDHEN, SYDVKM. The CDR3 is 15 amino acids. DNA for the CDR3: TGTGCCAGCCGGGGACAGGGAGTAAGCAATCAGCCCCAGCATTTT. Protein: CASRGQGVSNQPQHF.

This rearrangement joins TRBV5-4 to TRBJ2-5; 11 bases line up with TRBD1. Trimming took 0 bases from V and 5 from J; bases not matched to a gene: 3. The CDR3 totals 15 residues. Germline V gene data show CDR1 as SGHNT and CDR2 as YYREEE (reference sequence). CDR3 sequence reads: CASSLEGTGGETQYF. The CDR3 coding sequence is TGTGCCAGCAGCTTGGAGGGGACAGGGGGGGAGACCCAGTACTTC.

V usage is TRBV27 and J usage is TRBJ1-2, with 9 bases that match TRBD1. V was clipped by 4 bases and J by 0 bases; unmatched bases: 12. CDR1 is MNHEY and CDR2 is SMNVEV in the germline V gene (reference sequence). The CDR3 totals 18 residues. CDR3: CASSSRVRDRAANYGYTF. The CDR3 region has the DNA TGTGCCAGCAGTTCCCGCGTCCGGGACAGGGCCGCTAACTATGGCTACACCTTC.

The chain couples TRBV4-3 to TRBJ2-1; tentatively, D is TRBD2 (6 bases). Trimming stripped 0 bases from V and 7 bases from J, with 13 bases between. CDR3 length: 15 residues. Germline-derived CDR1 and CDR2 are LGHNA and YSLEER. The CDR3 bases are TGCGCCAGCAGCCAAGAAGGAGGGGCCCGGAATGAGCAGTTCTTC. This sequence encodes CASSQEGGARNEQFF.

CDR3 amino acids: CASSLAAEQETQYF. CDR3 nucleotide sequence: TGTGCCAGCAGCTTGGCCGCGGAGCAAGAGACCCAGTACTTC. The chain has TRBV5-5 and TRBJ2-5; D uncertain. The CDR3 runs 14 residues. Trimming took 0 bases from V and 2 from J, leaving 8 bases between them. Germline values: CDR1 SGHKS, CDR2 YYEKEE (reference sequence).

This chain joins TRBV5-4 and TRBJ1-1; a possible D gene is TRBD1 (5 bases). This CDR3 contains 15 residues. The V gene's germline CDR1 is SGHNT and CDR2 YYREEE (reference sequence). Trimming shortened V by 3 bases and J by 7 bases, and 19 bases separated the two germline ends. The CDR3 DNA follows: TGTGCCAGCAGCTCCGGGGGAGGGGCTAGAAGTGAAGCTTTCTTT. This sequence encodes CASSSGGGARSEAFF.

The table lists this clone with a count of one. DNA of the CDR3: TGTGCCAGCAGCTTAGCTAGCGGGGCTACCCGCCAAGAGACCCAGTACTTC. This encodes CASSLASGATRQETQYF. The V call is TRBV7-6, the J call TRBJ2-5; 8 nucleotides line up with TRBD2. V lost 0 bases and J lost 1; bases outside the gene matches: 7. This CDR3 is built from 17 residues. Germline lookup yields CDR1 SGHVS and CDR2 FNYEAQ.

This chain uses TRBV5-5 with TRBJ1-6, with 9 bases aligning to TRBD1. V gave up 2 bases and J gave up 9 bases; unmatched junction bases: 9. Germline loops: CDR1 SGHKS, CDR2 YYEKEE (reference sequence). The length of the CDR3 is 16 residues. CDR3 sequence (DNA): TGTGCCAGCAGCTTCGTACAGGGGGCGATCAGTTCACCCCTCCACTTT. Protein: CASSFVQGAISSPLHF. The entire variable domain, with the rest obtained from reference TRBV5-5 and TRBJ1-6, is as follows: DAGVTQSPTHLIKTRGQQVTLRCSPISGHKSVSWYQQVLGQGPQFIFQYYEKEERGRGNFPDRFSARQFPNYSSELNVNALLLGDSALYLCASSFVQGAISSPLHFGNGTRLTVT.

This clone was seen a handful of times. The gene calls are TRBV5-6 and TRBJ1-4; no definite D call. Trimming stripped 4 bases from V and 1 base from J, with 11 bases between. The CDR3 loop spans 15 amino acids. The germline CDR1 and CDR2 sequences are SGHDT and YYEEEE. CDR3 protein: CASSHRFETNEKLFF. Written as DNA, the CDR3 is TGTGCCAGCAGCCACCGCTTTGAAACTAATGAAAAACTGTTTTTT. The whole variable domain, filled in from reference TRBV5-6 and TRBJ1-4, reads DAGVTQSPTHLIKTRGQQVTLRCSPKSGHDTVSWYQQALGQGPQFIFQYYEEEERQRGNFPDRFSGHQFPNYSSELNVNALLLGDSALYLCASSHRFETNEKLFFGSGTQLSVL.

The chain combines TRBV19 with TRBJ1-1, with D possibly matching TRBD1 (6 bases). Trimming removed 3 bases from V and 4 bases from J, with 12 bases in between. The CDR3 extends over 14 amino acids. Germline V lookup: CDR1 LNHDA, CDR2 SQIVND (reference sequence). CDR3 loop: CASSIEQGITEAFF. DNA for the CDR3: TGTGCCAGTAGTATCGAACAGGGCATCACTGAAGCTTTCTTT.

J is TRBJ2-1 and V is TRBV18; D unresolved. The CDR3 is 18 amino acids. Trimming took 2 bases from V and 1 from J, leaving 18 bases between them. Per the germline V gene, CDR1 is KGHSH and CDR2 is LQKENI. CDR3 DNA sequence: TGTGCCAGCTCACCAGCGGACGAGGAGCAAGCATCCTACAATGAGCAGTTCTTC. Amino acids: CASSPADEEQASYNEQFF.

This chain links TRBV4-1 with TRBJ1-3; no reliable D call. Trimming took off 0 bases at V and 4 bases at J, with 4 bases between the two ends. CDR1 MGHRA and CDR2 YSYEKL come from the germline V gene. The CDR3 is 13 residues long. The CDR3 sequence: CASSQDGGNTIYF. As DNA, the CDR3 is TGCGCCAGCAGCCAAGATGGGGGAAACACCATATATTTT.

This clone was seen more than once but under ten times. The chain recombines TRBV7-2 with TRBJ2-7; 7 bases agree with TRBD2. Germline lookup yields CDR1 SGHTA and CDR2 FQGNSA. V dropped 5 bases and J dropped 2; count of bases not matched to a gene: 6. This CDR3 is 14 amino acids long. The CDR3 region has the DNA TGTGCCAGCAGCCCTGCCGGACTAGCCTACGAGCAGTACTTC. It codes for CASSPAGLAYEQYF.

This chain uses TRBV13 with TRBJ2-5; D assignment may be TRBD1 or TRBD2 (5 bases each). There are 16 residues in the CDR3. V lost 4 bases to trimming and J lost 2 bases, with 17 bases between them. Germline V gives CDR1 PRHDT, CDR2 FYEKMQ (reference sequence). CDR3 sequence reads: CASSSGPLDYQETQYF. For the CDR3, the DNA is TGTGCCAGCAGCTCGGGACCCCTAGATTATCAAGAGACCCAGTACTTC.

This clone was seen a few times. This chain uses TRBV2 with TRBJ2-3; TRBD2 aligns across 7 bases. The V gene's germline CDR1 is SNHLY and CDR2 FYNNEI. V lost 8 bases to trimming and J lost 6 bases; unmatched junction nucleotides: 8. The length of the CDR3 is 13 residues. The CDR3, as DNA: TGTGCCAGCCTGTCTAGCGGCAGCGATACGCAGTATTTT. Its translation is CASLSSGSDTQYF. The whole variable domain, remainder taken from reference TRBV2 and TRBJ2-3, is EPEVTQTPSHQVTQMGQEVILRCVPISNHLYFYWYRQILGQKVEFLVSFYNNEISEKSEIFDDQFSVERPDGSNFTLKIRSTKLEDSAMYFCASLSSGSDTQYFGPGTRLTVL.

The chain is built from TRBV10-3 and TRBJ1-2; D might be TRBD1 (5 bases). The CDR3 length is 15 residues. V was clipped by 0 bases and J by 7 bases, with 15 bases between them. Germline CDR1 ENHRY, CDR2 SYGVKD. The CDR3: CAISESTEGRAGYTF. The CDR3 coding sequence is TGTGCCATCAGTGAGTCGACAGAAGGGAGGGCTGGCTACACCTTC.

The rearrangement links TRBV6-5 to TRBJ1-3, with D possibly being TRBD1 (5 bases). This CDR3 contains 14 residues. The V and J ends lost 7 bases and 0 bases respectively, with 10 bases between them. Germline V CDR1 and CDR2: MNHEY, SVGAGI. CDR3 sequence: CASIQASSGNTIYF. The CDR3 bases are TGTGCCAGCATACAGGCAAGCTCTGGAAACACCATATATTTT.

This clone appeared a single time. The rearrangement links TRBV5-4 to TRBJ2-7; D unresolved. From germline, CDR1 is SGHNT and CDR2 YYREEE (reference sequence). There are 14 residues in the CDR3. With 0 bases removed from V and 6 bases from J, the gap between germline ends came to 13 bases. CDR3 sequence (DNA): TGTGCCAGCAGCTTGGGTGTGGCCGCTGGCGAGCAGTACTTC. It is translated as CASSLGVAAGEQYF.

This sequence joins TRBV11-2 and TRBJ2-3; D unclear. Trimming stripped 3 bases from V and 2 bases from J, with 6 bases between. The CDR3 has 13 amino acids. Germline CDR1 and CDR2: SGHAT and FQNNGV. The CDR3 sequence is CASSLRYTDTQYF. CDR3 coding DNA: TGTGCCAGCAGCTTGCGGTACACAGATACGCAGTATTTT.

The rearrangement links TRBV18 to TRBJ2-5; no clear D gene. Germline loops: CDR1 KGHSH, CDR2 LQKENI. CDR3 length: 16 residues. With 0 bases removed from V and 2 bases from J, the gap between germline ends came to 13 bases. The CDR3 here is CASSPPGRVRQETQYF. The CDR3 region has the DNA TGTGCCAGCTCACCACCGGGAAGGGTGCGACAAGAGACCCAGTACTTC.

This clone was observed a few times. This chain uses TRBV29-1 with TRBJ2-2, with D possibly matching TRBD2 (5 bases). The CDR3 is 13 residues long. The V gene lost 5 bases and the J gene lost 4 bases, with 11 bases spanning the gap. Germline CDR1 reads SQVTM; CDR2 reads ANQGSEA. Written as DNA, the CDR3 is TGCAGCGTTTCGCGCGGAGGCACCGGGGAGCTGTTTTTT. Translating it yields CSVSRGGTGELFF.

The gene calls are TRBV11-2 and TRBJ1-5; D is perhaps TRBD1 (5 bases). The CDR3 runs to 15 residues. In germline, CDR1 is SGHAT, CDR2 FQNNGV. With 3 bases removed from V and 4 bases from J, the gap between germline ends came to 13 bases. CDR3 DNA sequence: TGTGCCAGCAGCTTCGGACTGGGGCAAAATCAGCCCCAGCATTTT. Translation: CASSFGLGQNQPQHF.

The J gene is TRBJ1-6, the V gene TRBV5-3; no reliable D call. TRBV5-3 is an ORF for which the function is uncertain. V shed 1 base and J shed 7 bases, with 6 bases lying between them. This CDR3 has 13 amino acids. This CDR3 reads CARSLSPNSPLHF. CDR3 bases: TGTGCCAGAAGCTTGAGCCCAAATTCACCCCTCCACTTT.

About this clone: Relative to the germline gene, one junction end is altered; a read error may explain this. Other nucleotide sequences in the sample specify the same CDR3. The chain combines TRBV11-2 with TRBJ1-4; 7 bases line up with TRBD1. Germline assignment: CDR1 SGHAT and CDR2 FQNNGV. The CDR3 loop spans 14 amino acids. The CDR3 DNA is TGCGCCAGCAGCCAGGACACAGGGGACGAAAAACTGTTTTTT. As protein: CASSQDTGDEKLFF.

This rearrangement joins TRBV5-1 to TRBJ2-5, with 9 bases lining up with TRBD2. The V gene end was trimmed by 2 bases and the J gene end by 5 bases; junction bases not matched to a gene: 10. Per germline, CDR1 SGHRS and CDR2 YFSETQ. CDR3 length: 16 amino acids. The CDR3 DNA reads TGCGCCAGCAGCTTTGGACCGGGACTAGCCGGGGAGACCCAGTACTTC. This gives the protein CASSFGPGLAGETQYF.